What follows are 26 T cell receptor beta chains derived from one specimen sequenced in a study of STAT5B mutations in CD4+ large granular lymphocyte leukemia (dated by TCRdb to about 2022). The library was built by means of the immunoSEQ multiplex PCR assay. The table was pulled from immuneACCESS by TCRdb, which kept in-frame rearrangements only. Such tables lose some clones; where checked, under half of the loss comes from unresolved V genes, and the rest has no known cause. Across this sample there are 24,000 or so clones, with about 70% seen only once. Of the sample, around a tenth is held by the ten largest clones. The sample consisted of CD4+ T cells from blood buffy coats. All receptors derive from a human donor in good health.

J is TRBJ2-7 and V is TRBV10-2, with 13 nucleotides matching TRBD2. Germline values: CDR1 WSHSY, CDR2 SAAADI. V gave up 4 bases and J gave up 0 bases; unmatched junction bases: 6. This CDR3 has 17 amino acids. In DNA, the CDR3 is TGCGCCAGCAGTGGAGGGGGACTAGCGGGACTCTCCTACGAGCAGTACTTC. This translates into CASSGGGLAGLSYEQYF.

The chain has TRBV4-1 and TRBJ2-7; 10 bases fit TRBD1. This CDR3 comprises 15 residues. J was trimmed by 6 bases and V by 0 bases; bases with no gene match: 5. The germline V gene has CDR1 MGHRA and CDR2 YSYEKL. The CDR3 DNA is TGCGCCAGCAGCCAAGATTGGGGACAGGGGCTCGAGCAGTACGTC. This translates into CASSQDWGQGLEQYV.

V usage is TRBV6-5 and J usage is TRBJ1-6, with 9 bases that match TRBD1. This CDR3 region has 15 residues. Germline V CDR1 and CDR2: MNHEY, SVGAGI. V shed 5 bases and J 10 bases; nucleotides not matched to a gene: 9. The CDR3 coding sequence is TGTGCCAGCAGTGGTCCCGGGACAGGGACCTCACCCCTCCACTTT. Its translation: CASSGPGTGTSPLHF.

As for this clone: Compared with germline, one end of the junction differs, possibly owing to a read error. The J gene is TRBJ1-1, the V gene TRBV28; D ambiguous. CDR3 length: 16 amino acids. Germline values: CDR1 MDHEN, CDR2 SYDVKM. CDR3 region: CASTLEKGLVVTEAFF. Written as DNA, the CDR3 is TGTGCCAGCACTTTAGAGAAAGGGTTAGTTGTCACTGAAGCTTTCTTT.

The CDR3 DNA reads as TGTGCCAGCAGCTCCAGGGGGACAGGGAACAATGAGCAGTTCTTC. It yields the protein CASSSRGTGNNEQFF. The J gene is TRBJ2-1, the V gene TRBV7-9; 9 nucleotides match TRBD1. Germline assignment: CDR1 SEHNR and CDR2 FQNEAQ (reference sequence). The CDR3 covers 15 residues. The V and J ends lost 4 bases and 5 bases, in that order; junction bases with no gene match: 6.

The chain couples TRBV4-1 to TRBJ1-1; 9 nucleotides align to TRBD1. The germline CDR1 and CDR2 sequences are MGHRA and YSYEKL. This CDR3 spans 16 amino acids. V was clipped by 4 bases and J by 2 bases; unmatched bases: 8. DNA for the CDR3: TGCGCCAGCAGCCTCGGAGAAACAGGGGGCAACACTGAAGCTTTCTTT. As protein: CASSLGETGGNTEAFF.

The chain has TRBV27 and TRBJ2-1, with D possibly TRBD1 on 6 matching bases. Germline assignment: CDR1 MNHEY and CDR2 SMNVEV (reference sequence). CDR3 length equals 17 residues. Between the trimmed V and J ends, which lost 2 bases and 6 bases, there was a span of 20 bases. CDR3 nucleotides: TGTGCCAGCAGTTTACGTCTCGAACAGGGAAGGGTCAATGAGCAGTTCTTC. This sequence encodes CASSLRLEQGRVNEQFF.

The chain has TRBV6-5 and TRBJ1-4; D is unclear. This CDR3 region has 11 residues. V dropped 6 bases and J dropped 7 bases, with 6 bases sitting between them. From germline, CDR1 is MNHEY and CDR2 SVGAGI. The CDR3 region has the DNA TGTGCCAGCAGCTACACTGAAAAACTGTTTTTT. It translates to CASSYTEKLFF.

The chain couples TRBV30 to TRBJ2-3, with 11 positions matching TRBD2. Losses at the gene ends were 3 bases for V and 2 bases for J; bases not matched to a gene: 1. The CDR3 extends over 14 amino acids. The germline V gene has CDR1 GTSNPN and CDR2 SVGIG (reference sequence). The CDR3 region is CAWRLAGATDTQYF. CDR3 bases: TGTGCCTGGAGACTAGCGGGAGCCACAGATACGCAGTATTTT.

The chain couples TRBV7-2 to TRBJ2-5, with 9 bases identical to TRBD2. Germline CDR1 reads SGHTA; CDR2 reads FQGNSA. J gave up 2 bases and V 5 bases, and 9 bases lay outside the gene matches. This CDR3 spans 16 amino acids. CDR3 in amino acids: CASSPGSGGYQETQYF. CDR3 nucleotides: TGTGCCAGCAGCCCTGGCAGCGGGGGGTATCAAGAGACCCAGTACTTC.

This clone was seen only once. V is TRBV7-6 and J is TRBJ2-7; 9 bases align to TRBD1. V lost 0 bases and J lost 3; bases outside the gene matches: 9. Germline CDR1 SGHVS, CDR2 FNYEAQ. This CDR3 region has 17 residues. CDR3 DNA: TGTGCCAGCAGCTTAGCGGATTGGGGACAGGGTGACTACGAGCAGTACTTC. Amino acids: CASSLADWGQGDYEQYF.

This clone was seen a few times. The J gene is TRBJ1-1, the V gene TRBV11-1; possible D gene TRBD1, 5 bases. This CDR3 has 13 amino acids. Germline lookup yields CDR1 SGHAT and CDR2 FQDESV (reference sequence). Trimming took 3 bases from V and 6 from J, leaving 11 bases between them. The CDR3 DNA reads TGTGCCAGCAGCTTGCAGGGTTTAGCTGAAGCTTTCTTT. Translating gives CASSLQGLAEAFF.

The chain is built from TRBV27 and TRBJ1-1, with no clear D. The CDR3 consists of 13 residues. The germline CDR1 and CDR2 sequences are MNHEY and SMNVEV (reference sequence). Trimming left V 5 bases short and J 3 bases short, with 10 bases between. The CDR3: CASSHLVDTEAFF. For the CDR3, the DNA is TGTGCCAGCAGTCACCTAGTAGACACTGAAGCTTTCTTT.

The V call is TRBV5-4, the J call TRBJ2-2, with 8 bases fitting TRBD1. Unmatched junction bases numbered 3, after V lost 5 bases and J lost 6 bases. Germline CDR1 reads SGHNT; CDR2 reads YYREEE (reference sequence). The CDR3 sequence is 13 residues long. The CDR3 loop reads CASRLQGAGELFF. The CDR3, as DNA: TGTGCCAGCAGACTACAGGGGGCCGGGGAGCTGTTTTTT.

In this sample, this clone turned up once. This sequence joins TRBV2 and TRBJ2-5, with D maybe TRBD2 (6 bases). This CDR3 has 15 amino acids. Trimming pared 2 bases from V and 5 bases from J, leaving 15 bases between. CDR1 SNHLY and CDR2 FYNNEI come from the germline V gene. The CDR3 is CASSESNGSGETQYF. The CDR3 nucleotides read TGTGCCAGCAGTGAATCGAACGGGAGCGGGGAGACCCAGTACTTC.

V and J are TRBV7-2 and TRBJ2-5; tentatively, D is TRBD1 (6 bases). The CDR3 contains 12 residues. The germline CDR1 and CDR2 sequences are SGHTA and FQGNSA. Trimming took 5 bases from V and 9 from J, leaving 13 bases between them. Here the CDR3 reads CASSPRGWAQYF. The CDR3 DNA follows: TGTGCCAGCAGCCCCAGGGGTTGGGCCCAGTACTTC.

This clone was counted between two and nine times. V is TRBV19 and J is TRBJ1-6; 8 nucleotides match TRBD1. CDR3 length equals 16 residues. Losses at the gene ends were 7 bases for V and 0 bases for J; bases not matched to a gene: 5. Germline CDR1 LNHDA, CDR2 SQIVND (reference sequence). CDR3 bases: TGTGCCAGTATGGCAGGGGGCGTCTCCTATAATTCACCCCTCCACTTT. Protein sequence: CASMAGGVSYNSPLHF.

This rearrangement joins TRBV9 to TRBJ2-1, with TRBD2 matching over 13 bases. The junction had 8 bases not matched to a gene; V was cut back by 4 bases and J by 7 bases. CDR3 length: 16 residues. Germline-derived CDR1 and CDR2 are SGDLS and YYNGEE. CDR3 DNA sequence: TGTGCCAGCAGCTCCAAGGGACTAGCGGGAAGGAATGAGCAGTTCTTC. Its protein product is CASSSKGLAGRNEQFF.

This clone was recorded a few times. The chain joins TRBV10-3 to TRBJ2-7; 8 nucleotides line up with TRBD2. The CDR3 runs to 14 residues. From germline, CDR1 is ENHRY and CDR2 SYGVKD. V lost 4 bases, J lost 7 bases, and 9 bases stayed unmatched. DNA for the CDR3: TGTGCCATCAGTGCCACCGGGGGGGCGAGTGAGCAGTACGTC. Amino acid sequence: CAISATGGASEQYV.

The rearrangement links TRBV7-9 to TRBJ1-2, with D possibly being TRBD1 (6 bases). V gave up 2 bases and J gave up 4 bases, with 11 bases separating them. Germline V gene lookup returns CDR1 SEHNR and CDR2 FQNEAQ (reference sequence). This CDR3 contains 14 residues. Here the CDR3 DNA reads TGTGCCAGCAGCTTATACGGGGGCAGCTATGGCTACACCTTC. Translated: CASSLYGGSYGYTF.

The rearrangement uses TRBV7-7 and TRBJ2-7; 9 bases align to TRBD2. Germline V lookup: CDR1 SSHAT, CDR2 FNYEAQ (reference sequence). The V segment lost 5 bases and the J segment 0 bases; nucleotides outside the gene matches: 5. This CDR3 has 15 amino acids. The CDR3 coding sequence is TGTGCCAGCAGCCCAGGACTAGCGACCTCCTACGAGCAGTACTTC. It is translated as CASSPGLATSYEQYF.

This chain uses TRBV7-6 with TRBJ2-5; 8 bases match TRBD1. CDR3 size: 18 residues. Trimming at V came to 5 bases and at J to 4 bases, leaving 18 bases not matched to a gene. CDR1 SGHVS and CDR2 FNYEAQ come from the germline V gene. The CDR3 protein is CASSPILASTGVRETQYF. The CDR3 coding sequence is TGTGCCAGCAGCCCCATCTTAGCGTCGACAGGGGTACGAGAGACCCAGTACTTC.

The chain has TRBV18 and TRBJ2-5; D is possibly TRBD1 or TRBD2 (5 bases each). CDR3 length equals 15 residues. V lost 2 bases to trimming and J lost 5 bases, with 15 bases between them. Germline V gene sequence: CDR1 KGHSH, CDR2 LQKENI. This CDR3 is CASSPRGPDMETQYF. CDR3 coding DNA: TGTGCCAGCTCACCAAGGGGACCAGACATGGAGACCCAGTACTTC.

The V and J genes are TRBV15 and TRBJ2-7; 7 bases fit TRBD2. The CDR3 runs 15 residues. Trimming cost V 4 bases and J 0 bases; bases outside gene matches: 6. Per germline, CDR1 LNHNV and CDR2 YYDKDF (reference sequence). DNA of the CDR3: TGTGCCACCAGCAATCCGCCTAGCGGCTCCTACGAGCAGTACTTC. Translating it yields CATSNPPSGSYEQYF. The full variable domain, its missing parts supplied by reference TRBV15 and TRBJ2-7, is DAMVIQNPRYQVTQFGKPVTLSCSQTLNHNVMYWYQQKSSQAPKLLFHYYDKDFNNEADTPDNFQSRRPNTSFCFLDIRSPGLGDTAMYLCATSNPPSGSYEQYFGPGTRLTVT.

A single count supports this clone. This chain uses TRBV10-2 with TRBJ1-3; 9 positions match TRBD1. Unmatched junction bases numbered 1, after V lost 8 bases and J lost 2 bases. CDR3 length: 13 residues. CDR1 and CDR2 from the germline V gene are WSHSY and SAAADI. The CDR3 loop reads CASGQGTGNTIYF. The CDR3 DNA reads TGCGCCAGCGGACAGGGGACTGGAAACACCATATATTTT.

CDR3 sequence (DNA): TGTGCCAGCAGCGTAACGGGGGAAGCCTACAATGAGCAGTTCTTC. This codes for CASSVTGEAYNEQFF. The V gene is TRBV9, the J gene TRBJ2-1; tentatively, D is TRBD2 (6 bases). The CDR3 has 15 amino acids. V shed 1 base and J shed 2 bases, with 10 bases lying between them. Germline loops: CDR1 SGDLS, CDR2 YYNGEE. Supplemented by reference TRBV9 and TRBJ2-1, the full variable domain reads DSGVTQTPKHLITATGQRVTLRCSPRSGDLSVYWYQQSLDQGLQFLIQYYNGEERAKGNILERFSAQQFPDLHSELNLSSLELGDSALYFCASSVTGEAYNEQFFGPGTRLTVL.